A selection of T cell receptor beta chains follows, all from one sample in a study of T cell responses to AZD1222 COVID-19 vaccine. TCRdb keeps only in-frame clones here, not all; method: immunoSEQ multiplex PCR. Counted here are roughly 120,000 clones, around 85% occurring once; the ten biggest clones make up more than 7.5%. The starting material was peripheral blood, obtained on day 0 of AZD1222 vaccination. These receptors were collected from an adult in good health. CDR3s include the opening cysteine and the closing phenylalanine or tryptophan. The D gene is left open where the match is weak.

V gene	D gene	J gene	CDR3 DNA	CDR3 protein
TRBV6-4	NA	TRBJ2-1	TGTGCCAGCAGTGAGACGGGAAAAAGCTCCTACAATGAGCAGTTCTTC	CASSETGKSSYNEQFF
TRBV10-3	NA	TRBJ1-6	TGTGCCATCAGTCCAGGGGCAGGGTCACCCCTCCACTTT	CAISPGAGSPLHF
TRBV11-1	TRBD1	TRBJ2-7	TGTGCCAGCAGCTTGGACAGGGCCTACGAGCAGTACTTC	CASSLDRAYEQYF
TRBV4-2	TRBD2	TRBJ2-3	TGTGCCAGCAGCCAAGATGGGACTAGCGGGGCAGATACGCAGTATTTT	CASSQDGTSGADTQYF
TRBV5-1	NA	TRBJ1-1	TGCGCCAGCAGCTTGACAGTAATGAACACTGAAGCTTTCTTT	CASSLTVMNTEAFF
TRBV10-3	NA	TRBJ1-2	TGTGCCATCAGTGAGTCCCAGCGTGATTCTAACTATGGCTACACCTTC	CAISESQRDSNYGYTF
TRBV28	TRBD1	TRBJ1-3	TGTGCCAGCAGTTTACCACAGGGGGCGATAACTGGAAACACCATATATTTT	CASSLPQGAITGNTIYF
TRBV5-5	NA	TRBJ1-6	TGTGCCATCAGAACTCGACACAGGGTTAGGTCACCCCTCCACTTT	CAIRTRHRVRSPLHF
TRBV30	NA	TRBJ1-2	TGTGCCTGGATGAGGCAGGGGAGGCTCTTAAACTATGGCTACACCTTC	CAWMRQGRLLNYGYTF
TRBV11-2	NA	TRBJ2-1	TGTGCCAGCAGCTTAGGTCCGGGCAATGAGCAGTTCTTC	CASSLGPGNEQFF
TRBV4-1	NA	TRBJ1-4	TGCGCCAGCAGCCAAGTCCCCCGGGCAACTAATGAAAAACTGTTTTTT	CASSQVPRATNEKLFF
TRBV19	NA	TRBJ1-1	TGTGCCAGTACCACAGGGATGAACACTGAAGCTTTCTTT	CASTTGMNTEAFF
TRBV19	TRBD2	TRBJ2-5	TGTGCCAGTAGCCTGTACTCTAGCGGGGGAAAAGAGACCCAGTACTTC	CASSLYSSGGKETQYF